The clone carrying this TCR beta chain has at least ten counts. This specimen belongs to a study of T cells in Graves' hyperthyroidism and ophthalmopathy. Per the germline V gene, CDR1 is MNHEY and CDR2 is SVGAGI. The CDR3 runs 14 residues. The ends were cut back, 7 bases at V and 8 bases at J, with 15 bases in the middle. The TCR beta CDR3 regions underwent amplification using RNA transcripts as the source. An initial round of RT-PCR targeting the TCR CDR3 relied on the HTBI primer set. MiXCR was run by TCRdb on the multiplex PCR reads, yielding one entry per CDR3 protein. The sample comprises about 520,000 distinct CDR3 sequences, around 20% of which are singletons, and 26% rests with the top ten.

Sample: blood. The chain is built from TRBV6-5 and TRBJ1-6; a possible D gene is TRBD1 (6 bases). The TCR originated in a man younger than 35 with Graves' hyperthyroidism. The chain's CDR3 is CASNLDRDDSPLHF. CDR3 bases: TGTGCCAGCAATTTGGACAGAGACGATTCACCCCTCCACTTT.